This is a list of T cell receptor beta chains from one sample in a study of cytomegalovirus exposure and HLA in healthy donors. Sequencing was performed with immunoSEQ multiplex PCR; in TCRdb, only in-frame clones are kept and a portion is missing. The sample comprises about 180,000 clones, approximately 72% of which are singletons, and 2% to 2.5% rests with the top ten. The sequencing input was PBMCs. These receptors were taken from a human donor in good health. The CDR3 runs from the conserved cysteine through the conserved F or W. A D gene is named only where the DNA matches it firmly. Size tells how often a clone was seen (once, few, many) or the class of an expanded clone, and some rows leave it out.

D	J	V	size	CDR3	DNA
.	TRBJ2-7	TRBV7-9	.	CASSISLQAGHEQYF	TGTGCCAGCAGCATAAGCCTCCAGGCGGGCCACGAGCAGTACTTC
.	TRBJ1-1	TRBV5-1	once	CASSTEEGDTEAFF	TGCGCCAGCAGCACTGAAGAGGGGGACACTGAAGCTTTCTTT
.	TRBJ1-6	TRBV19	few	CASSQEYSYNSPLHF	TGTGCCAGTAGCCAGGAATATTCGTATAATTCACCCCTCCACTTT
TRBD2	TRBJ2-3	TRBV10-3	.	CAISETLRSSGGDTQYF	TGTGCCATCAGTGAGACCCTACGGTCAAGCGGGGGAGATACGCAGTATTTT
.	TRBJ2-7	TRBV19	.	CASSGVSYEQYF	TGTGCCAGTAGCGGGGTTAGCTACGAGCAGTACTTC
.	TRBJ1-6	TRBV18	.	CASSQDRRNSPLHF	TGTGCCAGCTCTCAGGACAGACGGAATTCACCCCTCCACTTT
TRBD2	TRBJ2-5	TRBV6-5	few	CASREGGPGGETQYF	TGTGCCAGCAGGGAGGGCGGTCCGGGGGGAGAGACCCAGTACTTC
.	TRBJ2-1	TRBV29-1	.	CSVESTAYNEQFF	TGCAGCGTTGAGAGTACAGCCTACAATGAGCAGTTCTTC
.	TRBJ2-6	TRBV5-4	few	CASSFQGMLGSGANVLTF	TGTGCCAGCAGCTTTCAGGGGATGCTGGGATCTGGGGCCAACGTCCTGACTTTC
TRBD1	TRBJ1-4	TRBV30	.	CAWGRKGTGNEKLFF	TGTGCCTGGGGCAGAAAAGGGACAGGGAATGAAAAACTGTTTTTT
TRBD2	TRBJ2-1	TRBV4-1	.	CASSQARGGGAAGSYNEQFF	TGCGCCAGCAGCCAGGCGCGCGGCGGGGGGGCCGCTGGTAGCTACAATGAGCAGTTCTTC
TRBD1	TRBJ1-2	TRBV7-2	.	CASSPDRVPLYGYTF	TGTGCCAGCAGCCCAGACAGGGTACCACTCTATGGCTACACCTTC
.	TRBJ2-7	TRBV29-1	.	CSVEGIDSSYEQYF	TGCAGCGTTGAAGGGATTGACAGCTCCTACGAGCAGTACTTC
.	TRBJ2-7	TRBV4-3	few	CASSQRLVTEDGTFPYEQYF	TGCGCCAGCAGCCAAAGATTAGTAACGGAGGACGGGACTTTTCCGTACGAGCAGTACTTC
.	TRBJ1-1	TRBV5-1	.	CASSSDSNTEAFF	TGCGCCAGCAGCAGTGACAGCAACACTGAAGCTTTCTTT
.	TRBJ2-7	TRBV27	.	CASSLSQGPGEQYF	TGTGCCAGCAGTTTATCGCAGGGGCCGGGAGAGCAGTACTTC
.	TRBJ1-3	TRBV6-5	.	CASSYSAFSSGNTIYF	TGTGCCAGCAGTTACTCGGCATTTTCCTCTGGAAACACCATATATTTT
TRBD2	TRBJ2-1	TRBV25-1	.	CASSPRAAGGEQFF	TGTGCCAGCAGCCCAAGGGCCGCGGGGGGCGAGCAGTTCTTC
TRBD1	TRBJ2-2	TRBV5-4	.	CASRSGTGWETGELFF	TGTGCCAGCAGATCCGGGACAGGGTGGGAAACCGGGGAGCTGTTTTTT
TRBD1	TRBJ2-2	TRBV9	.	CASSNPGQVRTGELFF	TGTGCCAGCAGCAACCCGGGACAGGTTAGGACCGGGGAGCTGTTTTTT
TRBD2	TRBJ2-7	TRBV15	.	CATSRGRGGRHEQYF	TGTGCCACCAGCAGAGGGCGGGGGGGCCGCCACGAGCAGTACTTC
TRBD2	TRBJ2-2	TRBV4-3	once	CASSQDRELAGDTGELFF	TGCGCCAGCAGCCAAGATCGGGAATTAGCGGGCGACACCGGGGAGCTGTTTTTT
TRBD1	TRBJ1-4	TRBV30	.	CAWSPWTGLNEKLFF	TGTGCCTGGAGTCCCTGGACAGGACTTAATGAAAAACTGTTTTTT
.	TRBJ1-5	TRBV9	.	CASSVGSNQPQHF	TGTGCCAGCAGCGTGGGCTCCAATCAGCCCCAGCATTTT
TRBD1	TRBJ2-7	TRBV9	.	CASSAYRDRGYEQYF	TGTGCCAGCAGCGCCTACCGGGACAGGGGGTACGAGCAGTACTTC
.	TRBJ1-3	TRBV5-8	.	CASSSEARGNTIYF	TGTGCCAGCAGCTCTGAGGCGCGGGGAAACACCATATATTTT
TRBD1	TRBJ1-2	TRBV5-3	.	CASSQAPGGFYTF	TGCGCCAGCAGCCAAGCCCCAGGGGGGTTCTACACCTTC
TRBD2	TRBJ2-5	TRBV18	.	CASSRLAQETQYF	TGTGCCAGCTCAAGACTAGCCCAAGAGACCCAGTACTTC
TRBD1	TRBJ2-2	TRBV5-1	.	CASSFGQGGTGELFF	TGCGCCAGCAGCTTCGGACAGGGGGGCACCGGGGAGCTGTTTTTT
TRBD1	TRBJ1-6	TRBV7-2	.	CASADRVESPLHF	TGTGCCAGCGCAGACAGGGTGGAGTCACCCCTCCACTTT
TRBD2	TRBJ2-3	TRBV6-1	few	CASSEAGGGKDTQYF	TGTGCCAGCAGTGAAGCTGGCGGGGGGAAAGATACGCAGTATTTT
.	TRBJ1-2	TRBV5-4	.	CASSEGGPYGYTF	TGTGCCAGCAGCGAGGGGGGGCCCTATGGCTACACCTTC
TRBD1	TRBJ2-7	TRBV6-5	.	CASSYGTGANYEQYF	TGTGCCAGCAGTTACGGGACAGGGGCAAACTACGAGCAGTACTTC
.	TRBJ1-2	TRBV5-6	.	CASSLAYTALNYGYTF	TGTGCCAGCAGCTTGGCCTACACAGCCCTTAACTATGGCTACACCTTC
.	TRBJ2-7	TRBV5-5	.	CASSLARSYEQYF	TGTGCCAGCAGCTTGGCGCGGAGCTACGAGCAGTACTTC
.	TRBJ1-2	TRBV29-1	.	CSVGTANYGYTF	TGCAGCGTTGGTACAGCTAACTATGGCTACACCTTC
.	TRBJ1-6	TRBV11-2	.	CASSLGARTGSPLHF	TGTGCCAGCAGCTTAGGTGCCAGGACGGGATCACCCCTCCACTTT
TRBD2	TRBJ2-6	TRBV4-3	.	CASSRTSGGASGANVLTF	TGCGCCAGCAGCCGCACCAGCGGGGGGGCCTCTGGGGCCAACGTCCTGACTTTC
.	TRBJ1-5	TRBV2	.	CASTFGQNSNQPQHF	TGTGCCAGCACATTCGGACAGAATAGCAATCAGCCCCAGCATTTT
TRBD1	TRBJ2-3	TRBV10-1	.	CASSEDRGLTDTQYF	TGCGCCAGCAGTGAGGACAGGGGACTCACAGATACGCAGTATTTT
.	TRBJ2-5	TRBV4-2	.	CASSQEAGIGTQYF	TGTGCCAGCAGCCAAGAGGCGGGGATCGGGACCCAGTACTTC
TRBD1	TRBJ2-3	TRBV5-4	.	CASSSGGQGMWGDTQYF	TGTGCCAGCAGCTCCGGGGGACAGGGGATGTGGGGCGATACGCAGTATTTT
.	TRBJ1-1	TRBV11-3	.	CASSLGRGTEAFF	TGTGCCAGCAGCTTAGGGCGGGGTACTGAAGCTTTCTTT
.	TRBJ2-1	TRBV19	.	CASSPLASGNEQFF	TGTGCCAGTAGTCCCCTTGCTTCGGGCAATGAGCAGTTCTTC
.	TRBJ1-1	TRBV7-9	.	CSSSPYDTEAFF	TGTTCCAGCAGCCCCTATGACACTGAAGCTTTCTTT
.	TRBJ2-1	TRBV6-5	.	CASSPSVGSNEQFF	TGTGCCAGCAGCCCTAGTGTCGGCAGTAATGAGCAGTTCTTC
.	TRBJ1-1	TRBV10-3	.	CAISVASPANTEAFF	TGTGCCATCAGTGTAGCAAGCCCTGCGAACACTGAAGCTTTCTTT
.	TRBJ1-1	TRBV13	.	CASSAETEAFF	TGTGCCAGCAGCGCGGAAACTGAAGCTTTCTTT
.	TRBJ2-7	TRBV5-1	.	CASRAPSYEQYF	TGCGCCAGCAGGGCTCCCTCCTACGAGCAGTACTTC
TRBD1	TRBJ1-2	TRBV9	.	CASSGTGNYGYTF	TGTGCCAGCAGCGGGACAGGAAACTATGGCTACACCTTC
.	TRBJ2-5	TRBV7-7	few	CASSLGRTQETQYF	TGTGCTAGCAGCCTAGGACGGACACAAGAGACCCAGTACTTC
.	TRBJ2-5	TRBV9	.	CASSVGGVEETQYF	TGTGCCAGCAGCGTAGGGGGGGTTGAAGAGACCCAGTACTTC